Following are 21 T cell receptor beta chains from one sample sequenced in a study of T cell responses to AZD1222 COVID-19 vaccine. Using immunoSEQ multiplex PCR, the repertoire was profiled, and TCRdb retains in-frame clones only, with some absent. Of about 120,000 clones in the sample, roughly 86% were seen once. The source material was peripheral blood, sampled 28 days after the second AZD1222 dose. The receptors shown here come from an adult who received the AZD1222 COVID-19 vaccine.

V is TRBV5-1 and J is TRBJ1-2, with 7 positions matching TRBD1. Losses at the gene ends were 3 bases for V and 7 bases for J; bases not matched to a gene: 15. The CDR3 consists of 16 residues. The germline gives CDR1 SGHRS, CDR2 YFSETQ. This CDR3 reads CASSSVPSGQAFGYTF. DNA for the CDR3: TGCGCCAGCAGCTCAGTCCCCTCAGGACAGGCCTTTGGCTACACCTTC.

This chain connects TRBV20-1 to TRBJ1-2; no reliable D call. With 0 bases removed from V and 8 bases from J, the gap between germline ends came to 7 bases. The germline CDR1 and CDR2 sequences are DFQATT and SNEGSKA (reference sequence). CDR3 size: 11 residues. The CDR3 DNA is TGCAGTGCTAGAGATGGGGAGGGCTACACCTTC. Amino acids: CSARDGEGYTF.

V and J are TRBV7-9 and TRBJ1-4; no firm D call. Trimming stripped 1 base from V and 13 bases from J, with 7 bases between. This CDR3 is 11 amino acids long. Germline V gene sequence: CDR1 SEHNR, CDR2 FQNEAQ (reference sequence). For the CDR3, the DNA is TGTGCCAGCAGCTTAGTAGAAGGACTGTTTTTT. Protein product: CASSLVEGLFF.

The CDR3 reads CATEQGKWGATQYF. The CDR3 DNA reads as TGTGCCACCGAACAGGGGAAGTGGGGTGCTACGCAGTATTTT. The genes are TRBV3-1 (or the pseudogene TRBV3-2) and TRBJ2-3; 7 bases align to TRBD1. Per the germline V gene, CDR1 is LGHDT and CDR2 is YNNKEL (reference sequence). The V and J ends lost 10 bases and 8 bases, in that order; junction bases with no gene match: 15. This CDR3 contains 14 residues.

The chain couples TRBV6-5 to TRBJ1-6, with D unclear. V shed 6 bases and J shed 10 bases, with 10 bases lying between them. The germline gives CDR1 MNHEY, CDR2 SVGAGI. The CDR3 extends over 12 amino acids. For the CDR3, the DNA is TGTGCCAGCAGCAGAGGGATATCACCCCTCCACTTT. As protein: CASSRGISPLHF.

The chain links TRBV19 to TRBJ1-2; 7 nucleotides line up with TRBD1. This CDR3 has 13 residues. The ends lost 9 bases at V and 5 bases at J; junction bases unmatched: 9. Germline V gene sequence: CDR1 LNHDA, CDR2 SQIVND (reference sequence). CDR3 residues: CASRDSARYGYTF. In DNA, the CDR3 is TGTGCCAGCAGGGACAGCGCCAGGTATGGCTACACCTTC.

This clone has just a few counts. This chain joins TRBV4-3 and TRBJ1-1; D gene uncertain. This CDR3 comprises 15 residues. Trimming took 4 bases from V and 1 from J, leaving 13 bases between them. CDR1 is LGHNA, CDR2 YSLEER, per germline. Here the CDR3 reads CASSLRWGGNTEAFF. The CDR3 nucleotides are TGCGCCAGCAGCCTTCGGTGGGGAGGGAACACTGAAGCTTTCTTT.

This rearrangement joins TRBV28 to TRBJ1-5; 10 nucleotides agree with TRBD1. The germline V gene has CDR1 MDHEN and CDR2 SYDVKM. Trimming cost V 6 bases and J 6 bases; bases outside gene matches: 8. The CDR3 runs to 15 residues. CDR3 bases: TGTGCCAGCAGGTCCGGGACAGGGGTCGGTCAGCCCCAGCATTTT. Translation: CASRSGTGVGQPQHF.

The chain combines TRBV9 with TRBJ2-2; possible D gene TRBD1, 5 bases. The CDR3 sequence is 14 residues long. CDR1 and CDR2 (germline): SGDLS, YYNGEE. V gave up 4 bases and J gave up 6 bases, with 13 bases separating them. The CDR3 reads CASSKGQGAGELFF. CDR3 DNA sequence: TGTGCCAGCAGCAAAGGGCAGGGTGCCGGGGAGCTGTTTTTT.

J is TRBJ2-3 and V is TRBV10-3; the D gene could be TRBD1 or TRBD2 (5 bases each). The CDR3 has 14 residues. Germline V gene data show CDR1 as ENHRY and CDR2 as SYGVKD. The V and J ends lost 4 bases and 2 bases respectively, with 10 bases between them. CDR3 in amino acids: CAISVGGSTDTQYF. CDR3 coding DNA: TGTGCCATCAGTGTTGGGGGTTCCACAGATACGCAGTATTTT.

In nucleotides, the CDR3 is TGCGCCAGCAGCCAGTGGGTCAGCGCAACTAATGAAAAACTGTTTTTT. Translation: CASSQWVSATNEKLFF. This chain uses TRBV4-3 with TRBJ1-4; the D is unclear. Germline CDR1 reads LGHNA; CDR2 reads YSLEER. V gave up 3 bases and J gave up 0 bases, with 11 bases separating them. This CDR3 spans 16 amino acids.

The chain couples TRBV12-5 to TRBJ1-1; D might be TRBD1 (5 bases). Trimming removed 0 bases from V and 0 bases from J, with 11 bases in between. CDR3 length equals 16 residues. In germline, CDR1 is LGHNT, CDR2 FRNRAP. The CDR3 DNA sequence: TGTGCTAGTGGTTTGGTACTTGGGGGAATGAACACTGAAGCTTTCTTT. Translation gives CASGLVLGGMNTEAFF.

This chain uses TRBV29-1 with TRBJ2-1; perhaps TRBD1 as D (6 bases). The germline V gene has CDR1 SQVTM and CDR2 ANQGSEA. The CDR3 covers 14 residues. Trimming stripped 6 bases from V and 0 bases from J, with 12 bases between. The CDR3 loop is CSVATGSSYNEQFF. CDR3 sequence (DNA): TGCAGCGTCGCTACAGGGAGCTCCTACAATGAGCAGTTCTTC.

This clone was picked up a small number of times. The rearrangement joins TRBV3-1 (or the pseudogene TRBV3-2) to TRBJ2-2; D is possibly TRBD1 (5 bases). The CDR3 is 14 residues long. Looked up from germline, CDR1 is LGHDT and CDR2 is YNNKEL (reference sequence). Trimming stripped 4 bases from V and 3 bases from J, with 9 bases between. The CDR3 here is CASSRLGDTGELFF. The CDR3, as DNA: TGTGCCAGCAGCCGCTTAGGGGACACCGGGGAGCTGTTTTTT.

This sequence joins TRBV12-3 or TRBV12-4 and TRBJ1-1; D gene ambiguous. V gave up 2 bases and J gave up 0 bases, with 1 base separating them. The CDR3 extends over 12 amino acids. CDR3 region: CASSLLNTEAFF. The CDR3 bases are TGTGCCAGCAGTTTACTGAACACTGAAGCTTTCTTT.

This sequence joins TRBV2 and TRBJ1-5; no clear D gene. CDR1 and CDR2 from the germline V gene are SNHLY and FYNNEI. The CDR3 consists of 13 residues. The V and J ends lost 4 bases and 6 bases respectively, with 10 bases between them. For the CDR3, the DNA is TGTGCCAGCAGTGTACTGGGGATTCAGCCCCAGCATTTT. Protein product: CASSVLGIQPQHF.

This chain joins TRBV18 and TRBJ2-3; D possibly uses TRBD1 or TRBD2 (5 bases each). CDR3 length: 14 residues. Germline V gene sequence: CDR1 KGHSH, CDR2 LQKENI. V was pared by 4 bases and J by 4 bases, with 12 bases between. The DNA of the CDR3 is TGTGCCAGCTCACGAGGGGATGGCCCAGATACGCAGTATTTT. Encoded protein: CASSRGDGPDTQYF.

This chain connects TRBV3-1 (or the pseudogene TRBV3-2) to TRBJ1-2; D unresolved. The germline CDR1 and CDR2 sequences are LGHDT and YNNKEL (reference sequence). The ends were cut back, 1 base at V and 4 bases at J, with 16 bases in the middle. CDR3 length: 16 residues. The CDR3 DNA reads as TGTGCCAGCAGCCAAGGACCCCTCCCGCGACCCTATGGCTACACCTTC. Amino acid sequence: CASSQGPLPRPYGYTF.

The chain recombines TRBV11-2 with TRBJ1-1, with 9 bases identical to TRBD1. The CDR3 runs to 17 residues. Germline V CDR1 and CDR2: SGHAT, FQNNGV. Trimming at V came to 1 base and at J to 0 bases, leaving 6 bases not matched to a gene. The CDR3 sequence: CASSLAGTGILNTEAFF. CDR3 in DNA: TGTGCCAGCAGCTTAGCCGGGACAGGGATTTTGAACACTGAAGCTTTCTTT.

This sequence joins TRBV28 and TRBJ1-2; TRBD1 aligns across 8 bases. The germline gives CDR1 MDHEN, CDR2 SYDVKM. Trimming removed 2 bases from V and 6 bases from J; junction bases left unmatched: 11. The CDR3 has 16 residues. CDR3 in DNA: TGTGCCAGCAGTTTAAATTGGGCAGGGGGCGAGGATGGCTACACCTTC. As protein: CASSLNWAGGEDGYTF.

The chain couples TRBV20-1 to TRBJ2-3; no reliable D call. The germline CDR1 and CDR2 sequences are DFQATT and SNEGSKA (reference sequence). Trimming shortened V by 6 bases and J by 5 bases, and 9 bases separated the two germline ends. The CDR3 sequence is 11 residues long. The CDR3 region is CSAPELDTQYF. CDR3 nucleotides: TGCAGTGCCCCTGAATTAGATACGCAGTATTTT.